These T cell receptor beta chains were read from a single sample in a study of PD-1 blockade in classical Hodgkin lymphoma. Repertoires were generated with immunoSEQ multiplex PCR, while TCRdb's copy carries only in-frame clones and drops some. Found here are approximately 52,000 clones, 86% of them singletons; the top ten hold about 6.7%. Source: peripheral blood mononuclear cells (PBMCs), taken before the fourth cycle of nivolumab. The receptors were gathered from a human donor with classical Hodgkin lymphoma. CDR3s include the opening cysteine and the closing phenylalanine or tryptophan. Fields, in order: clone size, J gene, D gene, V gene, CDR3 DNA, CDR3 protein. A D gene is named only where the DNA matches it firmly. Clone size, where shown, is once, few, many, or a class for clones that have expanded.

>.|TRBJ1-1|.|TRBV5-1
TGCGCCAGCAGCTTGTCGCAGGGTGAAGCTTTCTTT
CASSLSQGEAFF
>.|TRBJ2-1|.|TRBV7-2
TGTGCCAGCAGCTTAGTAGCGGACTCCTACAATGAGCAGTTCTTC
CASSLVADSYNEQFF
>.|TRBJ2-7|.|TRBV6-6
TGTGCCAGCAGTCTCACCGGCCTCGAGCAGTACTTC
CASSLTGLEQYF
>.|TRBJ2-3|TRBD2|TRBV7-2
TGTGCCAGCAGCCAGCGGGGGGGATTGAGGGATACGCAGTATTTT
CASSQRGGLRDTQYF
>.|TRBJ2-6|.|TRBV4-1
TGCGCCAGCAGCCAAGAAATCGGCGGGCTAGTGTCTGGGGCCAACGTCCTGACTTTC
CASSQEIGGLVSGANVLTF
>.|TRBJ2-6|.|TRBV4-3
TGCGCCAGCAGCCAAGATCTACTGACCTCTGGGGCCAACGTCCTGACTTTC
CASSQDLLTSGANVLTF
>.|TRBJ2-7|TRBD2|TRBV7-3
TGTGCCAGCAGCCCTAGCGGGAGTATCGACGAGCAGTACTTC
CASSPSGSIDEQYF
>.|TRBJ2-3|.|TRBV5-1
TGCGCCAGCAGGTTCCGGGACATAACCACAGATACGCAGTATTTT
CASRFRDITTDTQYF
>.|TRBJ2-7|TRBD2|TRBV27
TGTGCCAGCAGTTTAGCGGGAGGGTTATACGAGCAGTACTTC
CASSLAGGLYEQYF
>.|TRBJ2-7|TRBD2|TRBV4-1
TGCGCCAGCAGCCAAGTCGCGGGGGGCTACGAGCAGTACTTC
CASSQVAGGYEQYF
>.|TRBJ2-7|.|TRBV21-1
TGTGCCAGCAGCATTTCCGGGGCCTACGAGCAGTACTTC
CASSISGAYEQYF
>.|TRBJ2-5|.|TRBV9
TGTGCCAGCAGCGTAGCCCCCTCCTGGGGGGAGACCCAGTACTTC
CASSVAPSWGETQYF
>once|TRBJ2-5|.|TRBV9
TGTGCCAGCAGTGGGGGGGCCACAGAGACCCAGTACTTC
CASSGGATETQYF
>.|TRBJ2-7|.|TRBV7-9
TGTGCCAGCAGCTTAGCCCCCCTTGGCGAGCAGTACTTC
CASSLAPLGEQYF
>.|TRBJ2-5|TRBD2|TRBV2
TGTGCCAGCAGTGAATGGCTAGCGGGAGGTGAGACCCAGTACTTC
CASSEWLAGGETQYF
>once|TRBJ2-7|TRBD1|TRBV6-1
TGTGCCACCTCGACAGGGTACTACGAGCAGTACTTC
CATSTGYYEQYF
>once|TRBJ1-4|.|TRBV5-1
TGCGCCAGCAGCTTGGTACAGGGTGAGCGGGAAAAACTGTTTTTT
CASSLVQGEREKLFF
>.|TRBJ2-2|.|TRBV7-6
TGTGCCAGCCGGCTACGGGGCCCAAACACCGGGGAGCTGTTTTTT
CASRLRGPNTGELFF
>.|TRBJ2-1|TRBD2|TRBV4-1
TGCGCCAGCAGCCCCGGACTAGCCAATGAGCAGTTCTTC
CASSPGLANEQFF
>.|TRBJ2-7|.|TRBV19
TGTGCCAGTAGTAACATGATAGGAGCCTACGAGCAGTACTTC
CASSNMIGAYEQYF
>.|TRBJ1-4|.|TRBV7-9
TGTGCCAGCAGCTTAGGAGGGTTTGGAGAAAAACTGTTTTTT
CASSLGGFGEKLFF
>.|TRBJ2-2|TRBD2|TRBV5-1
TGCGCCAGCAGCTCTAGCGGGAGTGGTACCGGGGAGCTGTTTTTT
CASSSSGSGTGELFF
>.|TRBJ2-3|TRBD2|TRBV4-3
TGCGCCAGCAGCAGGGGACTAGCGGCCGCAGATACGCAGTATTTT
CASSRGLAAADTQYF
>.|TRBJ2-5|.|TRBV5-1
TGCGCCAGCACCGGACAAGAGACCCAGTACTTC
CASTGQETQYF
>.|TRBJ2-3|TRBD2|TRBV5-4
TGTGCCAGCACCCCCGGAGCGGGAGAAGTCACAGATACGCAGTATTTT
CASTPGAGEVTDTQYF
>.|TRBJ2-1|TRBD2|TRBV5-1
TGCGCCAGCAGCCGGCTAGCGGGACCTTACAATGAGCAGTTCTTC
CASSRLAGPYNEQFF
>.|TRBJ1-2|.|TRBV7-3
TGTGCCAGCAGCTCCGGCCCAGGAGACTATGGCTACACCTTC
CASSSGPGDYGYTF
>.|TRBJ2-1|TRBD2|TRBV9
TGTGCCAGCAGTCCTAGCGGGACTTACAATGAGCAGTTCTTC
CASSPSGTYNEQFF
>.|TRBJ1-6|TRBD1|TRBV6-6
TGTGCCAGCAGAACCCAGGGACAGTATAATTCACCCCTCCACTTT
CASRTQGQYNSPLHF
>.|TRBJ2-3|.|TRBV5-1
TGCGCCAGCAGCCTCGGATTCCCTAGCGACACAGATACGCAGTATTTT
CASSLGFPSDTDTQYF
>.|TRBJ2-7|TRBD1|TRBV28
TGTGCCAGCAGTGAGGTGGACAGGGGCTACGAGCAGTACTTC
CASSEVDRGYEQYF
>few|TRBJ2-2|TRBD2|TRBV4-2
TGTGCCAGCAGCCCCATAGCGGGGGAGGGAATCGGGGAGCTGTTTTTT
CASSPIAGEGIGELFF
>.|TRBJ2-4|.|TRBV28
TGTGCCAGCAGTTTTACCCAAAACATTCAGTACTTC
CASSFTQNIQYF
>.|TRBJ2-7|TRBD2|TRBV27
TGTGCCAGCAGTCGGACTAGGGCCTACGAGCAGTACTTC
CASSRTRAYEQYF
>.|TRBJ2-5|.|TRBV29-1
TGCAGCGTTGACGGTCAGGGAGTGACAGAGACCCAGTACTTC
CSVDGQGVTETQYF
>.|TRBJ1-2|.|TRBV21-1
TGTGCCAGCAGCAAAGGAAGAAAAGATCCCTTTCCCTATGGCTACACCTTC
CASSKGRKDPFPYGYTF
>.|TRBJ1-3|.|TRBV5-1
TGCGCCAGCAGCTTTACGGGACAAGGAAACACCATATATTTT
CASSFTGQGNTIYF
>.|TRBJ1-1|.|TRBV5-4
TGTGCCAGCAGCTTGGCCCCACGGTACACTGAAGCTTTCTTT
CASSLAPRYTEAFF
>.|TRBJ2-7|.|TRBV19
TGTGCCAGTAGTATAACGGGGCGCTACGAGCAGTACTTC
CASSITGRYEQYF
>.|TRBJ1-1|.|TRBV9
TGTGCCAGTAGTCCAGGGGCCGTGAACACTGAAGCTTTCTTT
CASSPGAVNTEAFF
>.|TRBJ2-5|TRBD2|TRBV5-6
TGTGCCAGCAGCTTGTACGTGGGAGGGCAAGAGACCCAGTACTTC
CASSLYVGGQETQYF
>.|TRBJ2-4|TRBD1|TRBV5-1
TGCGCCAGCAGCTCCACTACAGGGGTAGCCAAAAACATTCAGTACTTC
CASSSTTGVAKNIQYF
>.|TRBJ2-2|TRBD1|TRBV7-9
TGTGCCAGCAGCTCGGGACAGGGGCCAAACACCGGGGAGCTGTTTTTT
CASSSGQGPNTGELFF
>few|TRBJ2-3|TRBD1|TRBV6-4
TGTGCCAGCAGTGACGCCCGGACAGGACCAGATACGCAGTATTTT
CASSDARTGPDTQYF
>few|TRBJ2-7|.|TRBV29-1
TGCAGCGTTGAAGAGGGCTCTTCCTACGAGCAGTACTTC
CSVEEGSSYEQYF
>.|TRBJ1-1|TRBD1|TRBV6-1
TGTGCCAGCACCGACCGGGACAGGGGAAACACTGAAGCTTTCTTT
CASTDRDRGNTEAFF
>once|TRBJ2-1|TRBD2|TRBV11-3
TGTGCCAGCAGTCCAAACGCGGGAGGCCCCTACAATGAGCAGTTCTTC
CASSPNAGGPYNEQFF
>.|TRBJ1-1|.|TRBV18
TGTGCCAGCTCACCAGATAGAGTTGGAACAGTTAACACTGAAGCTTTCTTT
CASSPDRVGTVNTEAFF
>.|TRBJ2-2|.|TRBV7-9
TGTGCCAGCAGCTCCCAGACAGGAGCGAACACCGGGGAGCTGTTTTTT
CASSSQTGANTGELFF
>once|TRBJ2-2|TRBD2|TRBV7-9
TGTGCCAGCAGCTTAGCGGGACTAGCTCCCCCGGGGGAGCTGTTTTTT
CASSLAGLAPPGELFF